The rows below give T cell receptor beta chains drawn from one sample of a study of T-cell reconstitution after alpha-beta-depleted transplantation in children. TCRdb recomputed calls from the PCR reads with MiXCR, one row per CDR3 protein. This repertoire shows hundreds of thousands of distinct CDR3 sequences, about 15% found once; its top ten account for 0.85% to 1.3%. This specimen was PBMCs from the stem cell graft donor, taken from the stem cell graft. The receptor set was obtained from a human donor who donated a stem cell graft to a child with acute myeloid leukemia. Both conserved end residues are part of each CDR3. Some rows mark clone size as missing; the rest say once, few, many or name a class of expanded clone.

-	TRBJ2-2	TRBV7-9	CASSFPGPYTGELFF
-	TRBJ2-1	TRBV12-3/TRBV12-4	CTLCSRLAGARRDNEQFF
few	TRBJ2-5	TRBV7-2	CASRGAGGAETQYF
many	TRBJ1-1	TRBV6-2/TRBV6-3	CASSYSALTNTEAFF
few	TRBJ1-2	TRBV18	CASSLGGQGFYGYTF
many	TRBJ2-1	TRBV20-1	CSAPDLRSSYNEQFF
-	TRBJ2-2	TRBV5-1	CASSFGLAGNTGELFF
many	TRBJ2-1	TRBV29-1	CSVEVTTRFNEQFF
many	TRBJ2-2	TRBV12-3/TRBV12-4	CASRPRGTNTGELFF
-	TRBJ1-2	TRBV7-3	CASSRGTQDNYGYTF
few	TRBJ1-5	TRBV6-2/TRBV6-3	CASNGQSNQPQHF